The T cell receptor beta chain described here comes from a study of T-cell memory formation after mild COVID-19. Study context: Among the donors, TCR clusters were largely specific to each donor. Whole-study findings and limits: The study detected some responding clones in pre-infection memory, suggesting cross-reactive memory joined.

Germline V gene data show CDR1 as SGHRS and CDR2 as YFSETQ. V gave up 5 bases and J gave up 1 base, with 12 bases separating them. CDR3 length: 14 amino acids. Concerning this clonotype itself: The antigen is undetermined.

Constant-segment primers were used for 5'RACE, and the resulting TCR alpha and TCR beta cDNA libraries carried sample barcodes and UMIs. TCRdb redid the calling of the 5' RACE reads with MiXCR, one entry per CDR3 protein. The sample has around 100,000 distinct CDR3 sequences; around a fifth are singletons. The TCR sequence derives from a young man who had mild COVID-19 (a few samples of this study predate the infection). Cell type and time point are not known. V usage is TRBV5-1 and J usage is TRBJ1-1, with D possibly TRBD1 on 5 matching bases. What was sequenced was PBMCs or a T cell subset sorted from them (not recorded which). Here the CDR3 reads CASRSGQGNTEAFF. CDR3 coding DNA: TGCGCCAGCAGGTCGGGGCAGGGGAACACTGAAGCTTTCTTT.